This TCR beta chain was sequenced in a study of molecular identifiers for immune sequencing clone quantification listed by TCRdb under 2018. About the study as a whole: For a replicate experiment, RNA from approximately 20,000 or 100,000 naive CD8 T cells was divided into five aliquots, of which four were sequenced. This methods study used CD8 T cells to benchmark TCR RNA copy counting and molecular-identifier clustering-based TCR repertoire sequencing (MIDCIRS). Study-level results and caveats: When barcode sub-clustering was omitted, TCR diversity was inflated by chimeric consensus sequences, with chimeras reaching as high as 47%. Spiked-in Jurkat TCR RNA equal to a single cell's worth was reported to be detectable even within 1,100,000 naive CD8 T cells. Identical TCR molecules sharing a barcode could cause highly expanded clone sizes to be underestimated. Modeling gave roughly 2.9 recovered TCR RNA copies per cell versus approximately 9 by digital PCR, implying 25% to 30% capture efficiency. In CMV-specific effector cells, clones with more than 20 RNA copies accounted for over 97% of molecules, whereas in naive cells such clones accounted for under 1%. The naive libraries included spiked-in Jurkat TCR RNA (about nine copies' worth), and this Jurkat TCR RNA is not part of the donor repertoire.

Libraries of naive CD8 T cells were built from anywhere between roughly 20,000 and 1,100,000 sorted cells, with 10%, 30% or 50% of the purified RNA used. Naive CD8 T cells, defined as CD8+CD4-CCR7+CD45RA+, were FACS-sorted into RLT Plus buffer on a BD FACSAria II. Roughly ten TCR copies' worth of Jurkat RNA were spiked into about 20,000-1,100,000 naive CD8 T cell samples to test detection sensitivity. Enrichment of CD8 T cells was done with RosetteSep CD8+ T Cell Enrichment Cocktail plus Ficoll-Paque, and ACK red cell lysis came afterward. Receptor libraries were prepared by PCR. The data were produced on an Illumina HiSeq 4000. Preparation of bulk TCR libraries followed a previously described approach, with the TCR primers listed in Table S5. The Qiagen AllPrep DNA/RNA kit was used to purify total RNA. Before analysis, reads from multiple sequencing runs of one library were combined. Per the authors' processing: Reads were retained only if their TCR constant sequence matched exactly, and those retained reads were trimmed to 150 nt and grouped according to their 12-nt molecular barcodes. Reads in each barcode group were sub-clustered using a 15% Levenshtein threshold, and a quality-weighted consensus sequence was built for each RNA molecule. Non-functional sequences were filtered out, along with any lower-count sequence sitting one edit away from another sequence. On the basis of fitting two negative binomial distributions, barcode sub-clusters with fewer than 20% of the maximum read count were discarded. TCRdb took the public reads, trimmed them with fastp at Q25, ran MiXCR for clone calling and kept in-frame beta chains. Each entry merges the rows of one CDR3 protein and shows their most common DNA and genes. The V and J calls were not made by the authors but by TCRdb's processing. The sample has 70,000 to 90,000 distinct CDR3 sequences on record, around 23% of them singletons. Of the sample, around 1% falls within the top ten clones.

This clonotype was counted between two and nine times. Its target antigen remains unknown. No qualities accompany the bases; no much larger clone lies one base away. Clipping removes 3 bases from V and 9 bases from J, with 7 as the unmatched junction base count. CDR1 and CDR2, looked up from the germline V gene, are MDHEN and SYDVKM. The CDR3 holds 15 amino acids from the cysteine to the phenylalanine. Left in the record is the CDR3 DNA by itself, 45 bases read in frame from the first base. The chain links TRBV28 with TRBJ1-6; 8 central nucleotides agree with TRBD1. The TCR was taken from a human donor in good health. Some libraries in this study had Jurkat cell RNA spiked in. The sample was naive CD8+ T cells from blood, with Jurkat cell RNA spiked in. The cell subset or site label here, explained by the study, means: FACS-sorted CD8+CD4-CCR7+CD45RA+ naive T cells. The sequenced DNA: TGTGCCAGCAGTTTCGGGGGACAGGCGGGTTCACCCCTCCACTTT. Its protein reads: CASSFGGQAGSPLHF. Here the CDR3 is joined to the reference TRBV28 and TRBJ1-6 genes, and the full variable domain is: DVKVTQSSRYLVKRTGEKVFLECVQDMDHENMFWYRQDPGLGLRLIYFSYDVKMKEKGDIPEGYSVSREKKERFSLILESASTNQTSMYLCASSFGGQAGSPLHFGNGTRLTVT.